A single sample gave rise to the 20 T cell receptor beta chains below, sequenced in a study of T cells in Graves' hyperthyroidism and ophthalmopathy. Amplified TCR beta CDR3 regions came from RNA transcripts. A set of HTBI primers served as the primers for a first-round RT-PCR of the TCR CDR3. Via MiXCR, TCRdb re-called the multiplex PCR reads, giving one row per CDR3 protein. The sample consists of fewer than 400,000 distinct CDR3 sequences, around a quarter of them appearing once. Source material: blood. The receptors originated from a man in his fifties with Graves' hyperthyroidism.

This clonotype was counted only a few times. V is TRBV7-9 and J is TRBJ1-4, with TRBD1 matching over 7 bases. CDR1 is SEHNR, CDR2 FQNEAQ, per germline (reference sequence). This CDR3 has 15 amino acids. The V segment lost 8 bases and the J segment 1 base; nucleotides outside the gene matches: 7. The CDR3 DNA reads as TGTGCCAGCGGGAGGGGGCGTGGAACTAATGAAAAACTGTTTTTT. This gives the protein CASGRGRGTNEKLFF.

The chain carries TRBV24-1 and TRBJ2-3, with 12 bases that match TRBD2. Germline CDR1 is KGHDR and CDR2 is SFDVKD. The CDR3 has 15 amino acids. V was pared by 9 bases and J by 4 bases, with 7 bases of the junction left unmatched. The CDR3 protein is CATGMTSGSADTQYF. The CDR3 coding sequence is TGTGCCACCGGGATGACTAGCGGGAGCGCAGATACGCAGTATTTT.

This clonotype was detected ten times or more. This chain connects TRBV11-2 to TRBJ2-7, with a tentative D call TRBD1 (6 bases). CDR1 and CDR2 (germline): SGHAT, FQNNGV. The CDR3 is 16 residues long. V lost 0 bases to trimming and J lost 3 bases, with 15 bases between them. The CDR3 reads CASSLEIRTADYEQYF. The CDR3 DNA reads TGTGCCAGCAGCTTAGAAATCAGGACAGCTGACTACGAGCAGTACTTC.

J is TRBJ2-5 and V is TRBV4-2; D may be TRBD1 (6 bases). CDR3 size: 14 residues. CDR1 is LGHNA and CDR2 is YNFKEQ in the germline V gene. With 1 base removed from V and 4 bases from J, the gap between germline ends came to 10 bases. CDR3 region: CASSQGQDIETQYF. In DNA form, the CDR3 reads TGTGCCAGCAGCCAAGGACAGGACATAGAGACCCAGTACTTC.

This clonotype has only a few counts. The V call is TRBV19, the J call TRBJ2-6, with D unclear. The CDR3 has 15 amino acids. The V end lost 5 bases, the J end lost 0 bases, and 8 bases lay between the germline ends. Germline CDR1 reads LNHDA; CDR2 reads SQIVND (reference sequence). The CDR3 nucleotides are TGTGCCAGTAGTGCCCAGAGCTCTGGGGCCAACGTCCTGACTTTC. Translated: CASSAQSSGANVLTF.

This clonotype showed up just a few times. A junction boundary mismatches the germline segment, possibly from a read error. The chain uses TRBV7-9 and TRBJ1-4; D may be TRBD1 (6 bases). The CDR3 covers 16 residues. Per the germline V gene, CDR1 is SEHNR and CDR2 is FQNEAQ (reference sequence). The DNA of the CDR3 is TGTGCCAGCAGCCCCGAAAAGGACAGTGGGAATGGAAAACTGTTTTTT. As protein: CASSPEKDSGNGKLFF.

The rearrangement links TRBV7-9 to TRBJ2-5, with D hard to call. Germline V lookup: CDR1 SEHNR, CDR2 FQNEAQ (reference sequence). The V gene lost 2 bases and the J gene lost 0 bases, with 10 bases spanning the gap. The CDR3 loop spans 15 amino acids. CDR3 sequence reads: CASSLMAVYQETQYF. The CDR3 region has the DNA TGTGCCAGCAGCTTAATGGCGGTGTACCAAGAGACCCAGTACTTC.

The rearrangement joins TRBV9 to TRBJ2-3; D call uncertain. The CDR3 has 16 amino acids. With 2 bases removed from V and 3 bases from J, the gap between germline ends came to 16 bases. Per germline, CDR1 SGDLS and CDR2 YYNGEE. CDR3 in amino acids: CASSVGGKPRTDTQYF. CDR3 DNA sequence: TGTGCCAGCAGCGTGGGTGGGAAACCCAGGACAGATACGCAGTATTTT. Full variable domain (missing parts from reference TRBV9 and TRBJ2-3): DSGVTQTPKHLITATGQRVTLRCSPRSGDLSVYWYQQSLDQGLQFLIQYYNGEERAKGNILERFSAQQFPDLHSELNLSSLELGDSALYFCASSVGGKPRTDTQYFGPGTRLTVL.

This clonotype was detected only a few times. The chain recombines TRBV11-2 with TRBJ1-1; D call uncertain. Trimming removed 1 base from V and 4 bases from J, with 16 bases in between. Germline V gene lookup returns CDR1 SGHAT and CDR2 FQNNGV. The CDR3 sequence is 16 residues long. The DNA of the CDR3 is TGTGCCAGCAGCTTAGGCCCGCCTTTGGCGGTCACTGAAGCTTTCTTT. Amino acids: CASSLGPPLAVTEAFF.

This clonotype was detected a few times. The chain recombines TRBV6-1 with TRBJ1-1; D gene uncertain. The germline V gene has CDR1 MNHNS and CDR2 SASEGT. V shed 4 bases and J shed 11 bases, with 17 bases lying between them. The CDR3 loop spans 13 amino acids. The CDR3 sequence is CASSVSVSDFAFF. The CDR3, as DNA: TGTGCCAGCAGTGTTTCAGTTTCGGACTTTGCTTTCTTT.

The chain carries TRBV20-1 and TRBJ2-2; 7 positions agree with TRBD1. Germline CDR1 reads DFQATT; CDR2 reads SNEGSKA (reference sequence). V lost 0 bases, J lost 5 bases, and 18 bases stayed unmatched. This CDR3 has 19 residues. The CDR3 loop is CSARDDFGNRGRRTGELFF. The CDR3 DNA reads TGCAGTGCTAGAGATGATTTCGGGAACAGGGGAAGAAGAACCGGGGAGCTGTTTTTT.

CDR3 sequence (DNA): TGTGCCAGCTCACCAATAAGAGCAAATTTGAACACTGAAGCTTTCTTT. This codes for CASSPIRANLNTEAFF. The rearrangement links TRBV18 to TRBJ1-1; unclear D gene. Germline-derived CDR1 and CDR2 are KGHSH and LQKENI. V was trimmed by 2 bases and J by 0 bases, leaving 13 bases between them. The CDR3 spans 16 residues.

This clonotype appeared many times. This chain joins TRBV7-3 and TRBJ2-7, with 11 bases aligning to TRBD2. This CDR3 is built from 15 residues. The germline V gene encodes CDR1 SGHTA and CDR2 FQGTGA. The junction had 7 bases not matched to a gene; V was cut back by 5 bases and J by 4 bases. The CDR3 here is CASSIFGTSGYEQYF. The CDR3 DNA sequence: TGTGCCAGCAGCATATTCGGGACTAGCGGTTACGAGCAGTACTTC.

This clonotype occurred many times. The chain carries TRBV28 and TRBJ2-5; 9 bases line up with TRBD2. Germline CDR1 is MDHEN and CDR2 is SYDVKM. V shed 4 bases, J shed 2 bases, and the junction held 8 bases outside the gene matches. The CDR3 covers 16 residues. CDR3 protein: CASSSTRLAVQETQYF. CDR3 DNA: TGTGCCAGCAGTTCCACCAGACTAGCGGTTCAAGAGACCCAGTACTTC.

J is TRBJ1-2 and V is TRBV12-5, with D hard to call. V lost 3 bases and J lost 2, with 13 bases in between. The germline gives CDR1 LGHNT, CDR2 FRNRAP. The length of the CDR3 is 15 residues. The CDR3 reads CASGFGHSGNYGYTF. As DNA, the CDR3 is TGTGCTAGTGGTTTTGGTCACTCCGGGAACTATGGCTACACCTTC.

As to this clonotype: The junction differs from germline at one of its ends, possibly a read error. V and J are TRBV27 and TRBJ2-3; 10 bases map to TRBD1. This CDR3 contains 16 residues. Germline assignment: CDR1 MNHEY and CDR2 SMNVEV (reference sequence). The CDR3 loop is CASSVLGQGVTDAQYF. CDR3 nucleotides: TGTGCCAGCAGCGTCCTCGGACAGGGGGTCACAGATGCGCAGTATTTT.

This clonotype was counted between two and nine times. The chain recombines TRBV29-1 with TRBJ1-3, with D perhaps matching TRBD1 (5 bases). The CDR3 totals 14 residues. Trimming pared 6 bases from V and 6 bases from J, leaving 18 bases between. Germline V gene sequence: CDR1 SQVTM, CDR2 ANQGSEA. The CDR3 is CSVDPGTGANTIYF. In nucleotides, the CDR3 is TGCAGCGTAGACCCCGGGACCGGGGCAAACACCATATATTTT.

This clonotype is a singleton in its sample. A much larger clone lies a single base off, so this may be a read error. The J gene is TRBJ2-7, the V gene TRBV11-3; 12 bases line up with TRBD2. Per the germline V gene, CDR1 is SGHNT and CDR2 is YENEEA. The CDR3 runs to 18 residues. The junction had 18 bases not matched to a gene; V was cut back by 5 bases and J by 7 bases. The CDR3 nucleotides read TGTGCCAGCAGCACCCCGAGACTAGCGGGAGAATCCTACAATGAGCAGTACTTC. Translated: CASSTPRLAGESYNEQYF.

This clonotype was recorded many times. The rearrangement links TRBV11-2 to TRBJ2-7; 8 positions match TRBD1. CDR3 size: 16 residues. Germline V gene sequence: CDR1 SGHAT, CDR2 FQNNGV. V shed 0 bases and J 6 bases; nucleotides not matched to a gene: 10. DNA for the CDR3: TGTGCCAGCAGCTTAGATCCTCGGACAGGGATTACCGAGCAGTACTTC. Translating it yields CASSLDPRTGITEQYF.

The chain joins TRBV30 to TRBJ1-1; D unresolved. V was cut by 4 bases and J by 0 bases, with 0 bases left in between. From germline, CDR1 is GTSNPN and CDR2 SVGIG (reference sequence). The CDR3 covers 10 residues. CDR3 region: CAWMNTEAFF. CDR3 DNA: TGTGCCTGGATGAACACTGAAGCTTTCTTT. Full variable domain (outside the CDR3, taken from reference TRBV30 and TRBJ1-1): SQTIHQWPATLVQPVGSPLSLECTVEGTSNPNLYWYRQAAGRGLQLLFYSVGIGQISSEVPQNLSASRPQDRQFILSSKKLLLSDSGFYLCAWMNTEAFFGQGTRLTVV.